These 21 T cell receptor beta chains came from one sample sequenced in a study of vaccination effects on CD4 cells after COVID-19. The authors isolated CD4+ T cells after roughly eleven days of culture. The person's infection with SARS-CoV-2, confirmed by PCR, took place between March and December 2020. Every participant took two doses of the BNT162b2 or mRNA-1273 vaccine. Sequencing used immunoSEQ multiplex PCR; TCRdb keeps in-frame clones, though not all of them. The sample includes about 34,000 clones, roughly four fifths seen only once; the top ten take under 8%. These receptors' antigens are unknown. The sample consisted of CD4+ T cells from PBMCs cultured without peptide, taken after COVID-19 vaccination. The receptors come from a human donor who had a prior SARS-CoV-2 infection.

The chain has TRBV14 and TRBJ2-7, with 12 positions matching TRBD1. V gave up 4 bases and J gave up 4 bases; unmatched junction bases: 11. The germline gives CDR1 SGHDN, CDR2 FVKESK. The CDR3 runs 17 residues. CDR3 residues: CASSPKIGDRGLYEQYF. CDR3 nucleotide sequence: TGTGCCAGCAGCCCCAAGATTGGGGACAGGGGGCTATACGAGCAGTACTTC.

The CDR3 DNA follows: TGTGCCAGCAGGTCAGGGGGATTCTCCTACAATGAGCAGTTCTTC. Protein sequence: CASRSGGFSYNEQFF. The chain links TRBV6-5 to TRBJ2-1; 7 bases align to TRBD1. The CDR3 sequence is 15 residues long. From germline, CDR1 is MNHEY and CDR2 SVGAGI. The V segment lost 6 bases and the J segment 0 bases; nucleotides outside the gene matches: 5.

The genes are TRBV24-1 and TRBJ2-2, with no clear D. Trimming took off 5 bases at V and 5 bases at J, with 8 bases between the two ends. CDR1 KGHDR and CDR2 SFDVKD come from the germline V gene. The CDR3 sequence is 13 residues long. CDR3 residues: CATSVDGTGELFF. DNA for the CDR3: TGTGCCACCAGTGTAGACGGTACCGGGGAGCTGTTTTTT.

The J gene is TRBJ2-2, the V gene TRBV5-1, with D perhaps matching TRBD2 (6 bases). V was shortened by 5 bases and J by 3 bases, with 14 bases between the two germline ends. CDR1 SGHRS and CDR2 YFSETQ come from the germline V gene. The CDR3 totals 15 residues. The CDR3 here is CASSNRSGHTGELFF. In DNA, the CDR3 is TGCGCCAGCAGTAACCGTAGCGGCCACACCGGGGAGCTGTTTTTT.

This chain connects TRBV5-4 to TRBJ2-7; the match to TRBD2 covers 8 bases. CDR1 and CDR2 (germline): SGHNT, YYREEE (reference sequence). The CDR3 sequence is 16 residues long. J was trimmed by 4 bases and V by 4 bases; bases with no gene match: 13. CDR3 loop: CASSPDAGGKGYEQYF. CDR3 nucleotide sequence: TGTGCCAGCAGCCCGGACGCGGGGGGAAAGGGGTACGAGCAGTACTTC.

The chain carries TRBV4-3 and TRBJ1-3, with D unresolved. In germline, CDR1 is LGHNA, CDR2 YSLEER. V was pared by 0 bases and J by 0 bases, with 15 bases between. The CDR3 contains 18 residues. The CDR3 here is CASSQDLGDAISGNTIYF. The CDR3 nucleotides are TGCGCCAGCAGCCAAGATTTGGGAGACGCAATCTCTGGAAACACCATATATTTT.

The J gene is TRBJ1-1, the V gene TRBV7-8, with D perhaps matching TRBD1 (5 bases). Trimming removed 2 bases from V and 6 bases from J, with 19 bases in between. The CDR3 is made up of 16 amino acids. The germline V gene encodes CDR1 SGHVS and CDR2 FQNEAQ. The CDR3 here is CASSLRATGVNSEAFF. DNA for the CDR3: TGTGCCAGCAGCTTAAGAGCAACGGGGGTTAACTCTGAAGCTTTCTTT.

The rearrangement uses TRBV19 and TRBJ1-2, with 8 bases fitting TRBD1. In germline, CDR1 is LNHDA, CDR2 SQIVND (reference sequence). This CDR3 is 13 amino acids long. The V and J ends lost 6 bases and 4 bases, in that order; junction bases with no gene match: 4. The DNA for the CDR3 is TGTGCCAGTAGGCCGGGACAGGTCTATGGCTACACCTTC. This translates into CASRPGQVYGYTF.

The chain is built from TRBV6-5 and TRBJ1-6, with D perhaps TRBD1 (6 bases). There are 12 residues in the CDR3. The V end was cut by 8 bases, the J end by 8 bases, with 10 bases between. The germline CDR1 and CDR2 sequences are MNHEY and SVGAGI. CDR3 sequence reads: CASGRGDSPLHF. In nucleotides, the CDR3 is TGTGCCAGCGGCAGGGGAGATTCACCCCTCCACTTT.

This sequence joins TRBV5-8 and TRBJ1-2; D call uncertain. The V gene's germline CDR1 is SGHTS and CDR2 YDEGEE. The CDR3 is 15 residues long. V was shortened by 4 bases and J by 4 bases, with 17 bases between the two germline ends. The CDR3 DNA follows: TGTGCCAGCAGCAAAAGACACCCGGTGCTCTATGGCTACACCTTC. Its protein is CASSKRHPVLYGYTF.

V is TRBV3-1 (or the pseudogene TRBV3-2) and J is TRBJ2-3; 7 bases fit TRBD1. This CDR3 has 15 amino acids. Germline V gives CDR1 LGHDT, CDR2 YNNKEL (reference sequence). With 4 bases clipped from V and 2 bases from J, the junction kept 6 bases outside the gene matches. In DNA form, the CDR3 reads TGTGCCAGCAGCCCGCGAGGGACAGACACAGATACGCAGTATTTT. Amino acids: CASSPRGTDTDTQYF.

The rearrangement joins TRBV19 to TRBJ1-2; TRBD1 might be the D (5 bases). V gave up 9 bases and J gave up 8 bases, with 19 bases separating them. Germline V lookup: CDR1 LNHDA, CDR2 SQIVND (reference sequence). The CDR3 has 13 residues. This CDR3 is CASHERRGRGYTF. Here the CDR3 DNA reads TGTGCCAGCCATGAGCGTAGGGGCCGGGGCTACACCTTC.

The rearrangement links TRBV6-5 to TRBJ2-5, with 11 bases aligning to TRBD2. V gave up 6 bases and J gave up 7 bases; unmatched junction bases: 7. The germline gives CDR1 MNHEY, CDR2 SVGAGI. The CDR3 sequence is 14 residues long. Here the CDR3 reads CASRPGLAVVTQYF. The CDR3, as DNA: TGTGCCAGCAGGCCGGGACTAGCGGTTGTGACCCAGTACTTC.

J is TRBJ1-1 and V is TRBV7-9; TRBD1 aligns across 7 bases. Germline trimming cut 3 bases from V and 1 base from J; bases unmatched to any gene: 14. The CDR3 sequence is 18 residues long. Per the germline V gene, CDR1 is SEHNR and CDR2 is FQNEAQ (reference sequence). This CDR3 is CASSFPLAGGLGNTEAFF. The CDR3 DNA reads TGTGCCAGCAGCTTCCCCCTGGCAGGGGGGTTGGGGAACACTGAAGCTTTCTTT.

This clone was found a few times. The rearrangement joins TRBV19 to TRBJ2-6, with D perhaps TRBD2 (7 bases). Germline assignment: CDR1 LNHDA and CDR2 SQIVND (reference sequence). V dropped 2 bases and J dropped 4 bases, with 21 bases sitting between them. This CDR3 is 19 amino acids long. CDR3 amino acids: CASSIFGGLRNSGANVLTF. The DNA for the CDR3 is TGTGCCAGTAGTATATTCGGGGGGCTGAGGAACTCCGGGGCCAACGTCCTGACTTTC. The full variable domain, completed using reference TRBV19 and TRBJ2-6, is DGGITQSPKYLFRKEGQNVTLSCEQNLNHDAMYWYRQDPGQGLRLIYYSQIVNDFQKGDIAEGYSVSREKKESFPLTVTSAQKNPTAFYLCASSIFGGLRNSGANVLTFGAGSRLTVL.

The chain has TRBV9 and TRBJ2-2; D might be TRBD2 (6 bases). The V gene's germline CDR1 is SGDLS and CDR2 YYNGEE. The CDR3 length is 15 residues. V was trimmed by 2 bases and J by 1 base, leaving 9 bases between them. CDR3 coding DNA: TGTGCCAGCAGCGTGGGAGGTTTGAACACCGGGGAGCTGTTTTTT. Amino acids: CASSVGGLNTGELFF.

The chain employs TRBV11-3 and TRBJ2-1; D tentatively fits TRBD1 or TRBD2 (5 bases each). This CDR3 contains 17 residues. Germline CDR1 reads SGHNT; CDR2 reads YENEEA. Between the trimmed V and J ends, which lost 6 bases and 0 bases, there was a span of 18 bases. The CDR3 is CASREWDGRSSYNEQFF. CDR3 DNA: TGTGCCAGCAGGGAATGGGACGGCCGGAGCTCCTACAATGAGCAGTTCTTC.

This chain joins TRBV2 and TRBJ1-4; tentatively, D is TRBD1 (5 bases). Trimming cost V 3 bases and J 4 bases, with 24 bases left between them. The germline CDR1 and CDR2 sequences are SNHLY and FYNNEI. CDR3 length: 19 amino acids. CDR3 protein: CASSEARGGVLRGNEKLFF. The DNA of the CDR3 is TGTGCCAGCAGTGAGGCCCGGGGAGGGGTCCTAAGGGGTAATGAAAAACTGTTTTTT.

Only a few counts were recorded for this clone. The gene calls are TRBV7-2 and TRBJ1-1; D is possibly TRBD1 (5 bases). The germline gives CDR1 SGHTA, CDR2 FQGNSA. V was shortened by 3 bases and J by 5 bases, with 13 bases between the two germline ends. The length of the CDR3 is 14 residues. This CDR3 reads CASSFVQGGTEAFF. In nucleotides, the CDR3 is TGTGCCAGCAGCTTTGTCCAGGGTGGAACTGAAGCTTTCTTT.

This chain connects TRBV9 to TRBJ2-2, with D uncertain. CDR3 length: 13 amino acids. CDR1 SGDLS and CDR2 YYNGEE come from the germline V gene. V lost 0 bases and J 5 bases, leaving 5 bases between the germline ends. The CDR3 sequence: CASSVVPTGELFF. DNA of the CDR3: TGTGCCAGCAGCGTAGTACCGACCGGGGAGCTGTTTTTT.

The CDR3 DNA reads TGTGCCACCTCCGACCGAAGCTCCTATAATTCACCCCTCCACTTT. As protein: CATSDRSSYNSPLHF. J is TRBJ1-6 and V is TRBV27; no reliable D call. The CDR3 is 15 amino acids. The germline V gene encodes CDR1 MNHEY and CDR2 SMNVEV (reference sequence). V was trimmed by 10 bases and J by 0 bases, leaving 13 bases between them.